The rows below give T cell receptor beta chains drawn from one sample of a study of blood T cells in healthy people across ages. TCRdb re-called the 5' RACE reads with MiXCR, one entry per CDR3 protein. This table holds 1.8 million or so distinct CDR3 sequences, roughly two fifths found once. Specimen: blood. The source of these receptors is a human donor in good health. Both conserved end residues are part of each CDR3. The order of the fields is D gene, clone size, J gene, V gene, CDR3 protein, CDR3 DNA. The D gene is left open where the match is weak. The size entry is marked missing in some rows and otherwise reads once, few, many or a size class.

D gene: .; clone size: .; J gene: TRBJ2-3; V gene: TRBV5-6; CDR3 protein: CASSFGSITTDYLYF; CDR3 DNA: TGTGCCAGCAGCTTCGGGTCGATAACGACGGATTATTTGTATTTT
D gene: .; clone size: .; J gene: TRBJ2-5; V gene: TRBV29-1; CDR3 protein: CSVEGTESGETQYF; CDR3 DNA: TGCAGCGTTGAAGGAACAGAGTCGGGAGAGACCCAGTACTTC
D gene: TRBD2; clone size: .; J gene: TRBJ2-5; V gene: TRBV2; CDR3 protein: CASREPRLAGEETQYF; CDR3 DNA: TGTGCCAGCAGGGAACCTAGACTAGCGGGGGAAGAGACCCAGTACTTC
D gene: TRBD1; clone size: once; J gene: TRBJ2-7; V gene: TRBV28; CDR3 protein: CTSSPGQGSYEQYF; CDR3 DNA: TGTACCAGCAGTCCAGGACAGGGCTCCTACGAGCAGTACTTC
D gene: .; clone size: few; J gene: TRBJ2-5; V gene: TRBV6-1; CDR3 protein: CASSNRATRETQYF; CDR3 DNA: TGTGCCAGCAGTAACCGGGCGACGAGGGAGACCCAGTACTTC
D gene: TRBD1; clone size: .; J gene: TRBJ1-2; V gene: TRBV12-3/TRBV12-4; CDR3 protein: CASSSGQGELNGYTF; CDR3 DNA: TGTGCCAGCAGTTCGGGACAGGGGGAACTTAATGGCTACACCTTC
D gene: .; clone size: .; J gene: TRBJ2-2; V gene: TRBV29-1; CDR3 protein: CGVASMVTGELFF; CDR3 DNA: TGCGGCGTTGCCAGCATGGTCACCGGGGAGCTGTTTTTT
D gene: .; clone size: few; J gene: TRBJ2-7; V gene: TRBV20-1; CDR3 protein: CSAGKLGASTYEQYF; CDR3 DNA: TGCAGTGCTGGAAAGTTGGGGGCATCTACCTACGAGCAGTACTTC
D gene: TRBD1; clone size: .; J gene: TRBJ2-2; V gene: TRBV7-9; CDR3 protein: CASSPYRGSGTGELFF; CDR3 DNA: TGTGCCAGCAGCCCATACAGGGGGAGCGGCACCGGGGAGCTGTTTTTT
D gene: .; clone size: few; J gene: TRBJ1-2; V gene: TRBV10-3; CDR3 protein: CAITQLQGYGYTF; CDR3 DNA: TGTGCCATCACCCAGCTACAGGGCTATGGCTACACCTTC
D gene: .; clone size: .; J gene: TRBJ2-7; V gene: TRBV5-6; CDR3 protein: CASSEQTGPEQYF; CDR3 DNA: TGTGCCAGCAGCGAGCAGACAGGCCCCGAGCAGTACTTC
D gene: .; clone size: .; J gene: TRBJ2-1; V gene: TRBV7-9; CDR3 protein: CASSYNPGDEQFF; CDR3 DNA: TGTGCCAGCAGCTACAACCCAGGCGATGAGCAGTTCTTC
D gene: .; clone size: .; J gene: TRBJ1-2; V gene: TRBV29-1; CDR3 protein: CSVEDPPDGYTF; CDR3 DNA: TGCAGCGTTGAAGATCCCCCGGATGGCTACACCTTC
D gene: TRBD2; clone size: few; J gene: TRBJ2-1; V gene: TRBV4-2; CDR3 protein: CASSQGSGALLEQFF; CDR3 DNA: TGTGCCAGCAGCCAAGGTAGCGGGGCCCTCCTAGAGCAGTTCTTC
D gene: .; clone size: .; J gene: TRBJ2-3; V gene: TRBV6-4; CDR3 protein: CANSLFGGGDTQYF; CDR3 DNA: TGTGCCAACAGCTTATTTGGGGGCGGGGATACGCAGTATTTT
D gene: TRBD1; clone size: .; J gene: TRBJ1-2; V gene: TRBV5-1; CDR3 protein: CASSSGQGTNYGYTF; CDR3 DNA: TGCGCCAGCAGTAGTGGACAGGGGACTAACTATGGCTACACCTTC
D gene: TRBD1; clone size: once; J gene: TRBJ1-1; V gene: TRBV7-2; CDR3 protein: CASSFNTGGTEAFF; CDR3 DNA: TGTGCCAGCAGCTTCAATACAGGGGGCACTGAAGCTTTCTTT
D gene: .; clone size: .; J gene: TRBJ2-7; V gene: TRBV2; CDR3 protein: CASSVDARSYEQYF; CDR3 DNA: TGTGCCAGCAGTGTAGACGCTCGCAGCTACGAGCAGTACTTC
D gene: .; clone size: few; J gene: TRBJ1-4; V gene: TRBV12-3/TRBV12-4; CDR3 protein: CASSWEGGEGTNEKLFF; CDR3 DNA: TGTGCCAGCAGTTGGGAAGGGGGTGAAGGTACTAATGAAAAACTGTTTTTT
D gene: .; clone size: .; J gene: TRBJ1-5; V gene: TRBV27; CDR3 protein: CASSLKGFSNQPQHF; CDR3 DNA: TGTGCCAGCAGTTTAAAAGGGTTTAGCAATCAGCCCCAGCATTTT
D gene: .; clone size: few; J gene: TRBJ2-1; V gene: TRBV29-1; CDR3 protein: CSVLRDGSSYNEQFF; CDR3 DNA: TGCAGCGTTCTAAGGGACGGCAGCTCCTACAATGAGCAGTTCTTC
D gene: TRBD2; clone size: .; J gene: TRBJ2-1; V gene: TRBV12-3/TRBV12-4; CDR3 protein: CASSPGLAGGVEQVF; CDR3 DNA: TGTGCCAGCAGCCCTGGACTAGCGGGGGGAGTAGAGCAGGTCTTC
D gene: TRBD1; clone size: .; J gene: TRBJ1-4; V gene: TRBV7-8; CDR3 protein: CASSLAKDATGRGEKLFF; CDR3 DNA: TGTGCCAGCAGCTTAGCCAAAGACGCGACAGGGAGGGGCGAAAAACTGTTTTTT
D gene: TRBD1; clone size: .; J gene: TRBJ1-5; V gene: TRBV12-3/TRBV12-4; CDR3 protein: CVSTRQGVQPQHF; CDR3 DNA: TGTGTCAGCACCCGACAGGGGGTTCAGCCCCAGCATTTT
D gene: TRBD2; clone size: few; J gene: TRBJ2-5; V gene: TRBV6-5; CDR3 protein: CASRTASGGVWNEQYF; CDR3 DNA: TGTGCCAGCAGAACTGCTAGCGGGGGGGTGTGGAATGAGCAGTACTTC
D gene: .; clone size: .; J gene: TRBJ2-5; V gene: TRBV7-2; CDR3 protein: CASSLGSIETQYF; CDR3 DNA: TGTGCCAGCAGCTTAGGAAGCATCGAGACCCAGTACTTC
D gene: .; clone size: few; J gene: TRBJ2-7; V gene: TRBV12-3/TRBV12-4; CDR3 protein: CASSSHRSYEQYF; CDR3 DNA: TGTGCCAGCAGTTCGCACAGGAGCTACGAGCAGTACTTC
D gene: TRBD1; clone size: many; J gene: TRBJ1-2; V gene: TRBV28; CDR3 protein: CASSEPAGDRGYGYTF; CDR3 DNA: TGTGCCAGCAGTGAACCCGCCGGGGACAGAGGCTATGGCTACACCTTC
D gene: TRBD1; clone size: few; J gene: TRBJ1-2; V gene: TRBV20-1; CDR3 protein: CSAPRTGFLTF; CDR3 DNA: TGCAGTGCTCCGCGGACAGGGTTTCTCACCTTC
D gene: .; clone size: .; J gene: TRBJ2-1; V gene: TRBV13; CDR3 protein: CASSAPSNEQFF; CDR3 DNA: TGTGCCAGCAGCGCCCCATCCAATGAGCAGTTCTTC
D gene: .; clone size: .; J gene: TRBJ2-1; V gene: TRBV9; CDR3 protein: CASSSQPDRYNEQFF; CDR3 DNA: TGTGCCAGCAGCTCCCAGCCCGACCGGTACAATGAGCAGTTCTTC
D gene: .; clone size: many; J gene: TRBJ2-6; V gene: TRBV29-1; CDR3 protein: CSVVEGAGANVLTF; CDR3 DNA: TGCAGCGTTGTTGAGGGCGCGGGGGCCAACGTCCTGACTTTC
D gene: .; clone size: few; J gene: TRBJ1-2; V gene: TRBV5-1; CDR3 protein: CASSLESSGAFNYGYTF; CDR3 DNA: TGCGCCAGCAGCTTGGAGTCCTCCGGGGCATTTAACTATGGCTACACCTTC
D gene: .; clone size: .; J gene: TRBJ2-7; V gene: TRBV7-2; CDR3 protein: CTSSLDRQYEQYF; CDR3 DNA: TGTACCAGCAGCTTAGACAGGCAGTACGAGCAGTACTTC
D gene: TRBD1; clone size: .; J gene: TRBJ1-4; V gene: TRBV18; CDR3 protein: CASLPGTGSEKLFF; CDR3 DNA: TGTGCCAGCTTACCCGGGACAGGGAGTGAAAAACTGTTTTTT
D gene: .; clone size: .; J gene: TRBJ2-1; V gene: TRBV5-6; CDR3 protein: CASSLSVQYNEQFF; CDR3 DNA: TGTGCCAGCAGCTTGTCCGTTCAGTACAATGAGCAGTTCTTC
D gene: .; clone size: .; J gene: TRBJ2-7; V gene: TRBV7-2; CDR3 protein: CASSSFWKGVTYEQYF; CDR3 DNA: TGTGCCAGCAGCTCCTTTTGGAAGGGGGTCACCTACGAGCAGTACTTC
D gene: TRBD1; clone size: .; J gene: TRBJ2-1; V gene: TRBV5-1; CDR3 protein: CASSHRDRDYNEQFF; CDR3 DNA: TGCGCCAGCAGCCACCGGGACAGGGACTACAATGAGCAGTTCTTC
D gene: TRBD2; clone size: many; J gene: TRBJ2-1; V gene: TRBV5-1; CDR3 protein: CASSRTRTYNEQFF; CDR3 DNA: TGCGCCAGCAGCCGGACTAGAACTTACAATGAGCAGTTCTTC
D gene: .; clone size: .; J gene: TRBJ2-1; V gene: TRBV11-2; CDR3 protein: CASSSSRAGWYNEQFF; CDR3 DNA: TGTGCCAGCAGCTCGTCGCGGGCGGGGTGGTACAATGAGCAGTTCTTC